The 20 T cell receptor beta chains reported below all come from one sample, sequenced in a study of beta chain features in type 1 diabetes. What was sequenced were expressed TCRB transcripts, since all of the isolated RNA had been reverse transcribed. The protocol was immunoSEQ multiplex PCR, while the TCRdb copy is restricted to in-frame clones and leaves out a portion. This sample has about 300,000 clones, with about 8.5% found just once. Source material: central memory CD4+ T cells from blood. The receptors derive from a woman aged 18-35 years in good health.

This chain links TRBV27 with TRBJ2-7, with D uncertain. Germline V gene data show CDR1 as MNHEY and CDR2 as SMNVEV (reference sequence). The CDR3 contains 13 residues. Trimming took 6 bases from V and 0 from J, leaving 9 bases between them. CDR3 DNA sequence: TGTGCCAGCAGGGGATTAAGCTCCTACGAGCAGTACTTC. It specifies CASRGLSSYEQYF.

V gene TRBV18 combines with J gene TRBJ1-2; 7 nucleotides match TRBD1. CDR1 is KGHSH, CDR2 LQKENI, per germline. The CDR3 sequence is 19 residues long. V was clipped by 2 bases and J by 6 bases; unmatched bases: 21. In DNA form, the CDR3 reads TGTGCCAGCTCACCAGTTACTACTTTCCAAGACAGGGACGAGGATGGCTACACCTTC. It specifies CASSPVTTFQDRDEDGYTF. The full variable domain, with the rest looked up from reference TRBV18 and TRBJ1-2, is NAGVMQNPRHLVRRRGQEARLRCSPMKGHSHVYWYRQLPEEGLKFMVYLQKENIIDESGMPKERFSAEFPKEGPSILRIQQVVRGDSAAYFCASSPVTTFQDRDEDGYTFGSGTRLTVV.

This clone showed up just a few times. A much more abundant neighbour one base away suggests this may be a read error. The V gene is TRBV4-1, the J gene TRBJ1-2; maybe TRBD1 (6 bases). The CDR3 sequence is 13 residues long. Per the germline V gene, CDR1 is MGHRA and CDR2 is YSYEKL. CDR3 nucleotides: TGTGCCAGCAGCCCGACAGGAGCCTATGGCTACACCTTC. Translation gives CASSPTGAYGYTF.

The V gene is TRBV14, the J gene TRBJ1-1; a possible D gene is TRBD1 (6 bases). V dropped 1 base and J dropped 6 bases, with 9 bases sitting between them. The CDR3 is 13 amino acids. From germline, CDR1 is SGHDN and CDR2 FVKESK. The CDR3 DNA reads as TGTGCCAGCAGCCAAGTTCAGGGGTCTGAAGCTTTCTTT. As protein: CASSQVQGSEAFF.

V usage is TRBV5-4 and J usage is TRBJ1-1; TRBD1 matches 7 bases. The CDR3 runs to 14 residues. The germline V gene has CDR1 SGHNT and CDR2 YYREEE (reference sequence). Germline trimming cut 4 bases from V and 1 base from J; bases unmatched to any gene: 4. The CDR3, as DNA: TGTGCCAGCAGCCAACGACAGGGGAACACTGAAGCTTTCTTT. It is translated as CASSQRQGNTEAFF.

This clone has ten or more counts. The chain employs TRBV6-1 and TRBJ1-4, with D hard to call. The CDR3 length is 13 residues. Trimming shortened V by 7 bases and J by 5 bases, and 11 bases separated the two germline ends. Germline-derived CDR1 and CDR2 are MNHNS and SASEGT. The CDR3 DNA follows: TGTGCCAGCACCCAGCCGGGCAATGAAAAACTGTTTTTT. This translates into CASTQPGNEKLFF.

This clone was seen ten or more times. V and J are TRBV10-3 and TRBJ1-2; perhaps TRBD1 as D (5 bases). Germline CDR1 reads ENHRY; CDR2 reads SYGVKD. The CDR3 has 11 amino acids. Trimming removed 10 bases at V and 4 bases at J, with 10 bases between. Here the CDR3 reads CATGDAYGYTF. CDR3 nucleotide sequence: TGTGCCACCGGGGACGCCTATGGCTACACCTTC.

A few counts support this clone. V and J are TRBV10-3 and TRBJ2-3; unclear D gene. The V and J ends lost 2 bases and 0 bases respectively, with 9 bases between them. The CDR3 has 15 amino acids. CDR1 and CDR2 from the germline V gene are ENHRY and SYGVKD. The CDR3 coding sequence is TGTGCCATCAGTGAGGAGGTGATAAGCACAGATACGCAGTATTTT. Translated: CAISEEVISTDTQYF.

The chain has TRBV15 and TRBJ2-5; TRBD2 matches at 13 bases. Germline loops: CDR1 LNHNV, CDR2 YYDKDF (reference sequence). The V and J ends lost 2 bases and 5 bases, in that order; junction bases with no gene match: 11. The CDR3 runs to 18 residues. For the CDR3, the DNA is TGTGCCACCAGCAGATCTCCTCCGGGACTAGCGGGAAAGGAGACCCAGTACTTC. Protein: CATSRSPPGLAGKETQYF. The full variable domain, rest sourced from reference TRBV15 and TRBJ2-5, is DAMVIQNPRYQVTQFGKPVTLSCSQTLNHNVMYWYQQKSSQAPKLLFHYYDKDFNNEADTPDNFQSRRPNTSFCFLDIRSPGLGDTAMYLCATSRSPPGLAGKETQYFGPGTRLLVL.

The rearrangement joins TRBV5-1 to TRBJ2-2; TRBD2 is a possible D gene (5 bases). Trimming took off 5 bases at V and 6 bases at J, with 8 bases between the two ends. Per the germline V gene, CDR1 is SGHRS and CDR2 is YFSETQ. The CDR3 covers 12 residues. CDR3 amino acids: CASRELAGELFF. The CDR3 DNA reads as TGCGCCAGCAGAGAACTAGCCGGGGAGCTGTTTTTT.

This clone has more than one count but fewer than ten. V gene TRBV7-2 combines with J gene TRBJ2-1, with 8 bases fitting TRBD1. Germline V gene sequence: CDR1 SGHTA, CDR2 FQGNSA. CDR3 length equals 16 residues. The ends lost 1 base at V and 10 bases at J; junction bases unmatched: 12. The CDR3 sequence: CASSLVGGQGGVEQFF. The DNA of the CDR3 is TGTGCCAGCAGCTTAGTTGGTGGACAGGGAGGCGTCGAGCAGTTCTTC.

This clone was seen only a few times. The chain couples TRBV7-2 to TRBJ2-5; D gene unclear. V was shortened by 5 bases and J by 7 bases, with 8 bases between the two germline ends. CDR3 length equals 11 residues. Germline lookup yields CDR1 SGHTA and CDR2 FQGNSA. CDR3 region: CASSPRGTQYF. The CDR3 nucleotides read TGTGCCAGCAGCCCCCGCGGGACCCAGTACTTC.

V is TRBV27 and J is TRBJ2-5, with TRBD2 identical over 8 bases. V shed 1 base and J 1 base; nucleotides not matched to a gene: 2. The CDR3 is made up of 15 amino acids. Germline V gives CDR1 MNHEY, CDR2 SMNVEV (reference sequence). The CDR3 sequence: CASSLFAGGQETQYF. The CDR3 bases are TGTGCCAGCAGTTTATTCGCGGGGGGCCAAGAGACCCAGTACTTC.

This clone was counted a few times. J is TRBJ2-2 and V is TRBV15; TRBD2 aligns across 10 bases. Germline V gene lookup returns CDR1 LNHNV and CDR2 YYDKDF (reference sequence). This CDR3 region has 15 residues. Germline trimming cut 8 bases from V and 5 bases from J; bases unmatched to any gene: 8. The CDR3 loop is CATESGRARTGELFF. CDR3 DNA sequence: TGTGCCACCGAGAGCGGGAGGGCCCGGACCGGGGAGCTGTTTTTT. Together with reference TRBV15 and TRBJ2-2, the CDR3 gives the full variable domain: DAMVIQNPRYQVTQFGKPVTLSCSQTLNHNVMYWYQQKSSQAPKLLFHYYDKDFNNEADTPDNFQSRRPNTSFCFLDIRSPGLGDTAMYLCATESGRARTGELFFGEGSRLTVL.

V and J are TRBV18 and TRBJ2-1; 7 nucleotides agree with TRBD1. Trimming took 4 bases from V and 4 from J; bases not matched to a gene: 4. The CDR3 spans 14 residues. Germline loops: CDR1 KGHSH, CDR2 LQKENI. The CDR3 loop reads CASSRGTDYNEQFF. The CDR3 DNA follows: TGTGCCAGCTCACGAGGGACAGATTACAATGAGCAGTTCTTC.

This clone was counted at least ten times. J is TRBJ1-4 and V is TRBV5-4; D gene unclear. The CDR3 length is 13 residues. V was pared by 7 bases and J by 0 bases, with 7 bases between. The germline V gene encodes CDR1 SGHNT and CDR2 YYREEE (reference sequence). The CDR3 is CASALATNEKLFF. The CDR3 bases are TGTGCCAGCGCTCTCGCAACTAATGAAAAACTGTTTTTT.

This clone was seen many times. The chain is built from TRBV18 and TRBJ1-3; TRBD1 might be the D (6 bases). Trimming cost V 3 bases and J 0 bases, with 9 bases left between them. Germline loops: CDR1 KGHSH, CDR2 LQKENI. This CDR3 contains 15 residues. The CDR3, as DNA: TGTGCCAGCTCACCCGACAGGCTCTCTGGAAACACCATATATTTT. Translating gives CASSPDRLSGNTIYF.

This clone was detected ten times or more. The chain combines TRBV10-3 with TRBJ2-1; D remains unclear. Trimming cost V 2 bases and J 4 bases, with 9 bases left between them. The germline V gene encodes CDR1 ENHRY and CDR2 SYGVKD. The CDR3 is 14 amino acids. The DNA of the CDR3 is TGTGCCATCAGTGAGACGACGGGTTACAATGAGCAGTTCTTC. Translation gives CAISETTGYNEQFF.

This clone was seen a few times. This sequence joins TRBV5-1 and TRBJ2-1; 9 nucleotides align to TRBD1. Germline V gene lookup returns CDR1 SGHRS and CDR2 YFSETQ. Trimming removed 5 bases from V and 7 bases from J; junction bases left unmatched: 4. CDR3 length equals 13 residues. The CDR3 DNA sequence: TGCGCCAGCAGAATACAGGGGGCGAATGAGCAGTTCTTC. This codes for CASRIQGANEQFF.

Comment on this clone: At the DNA level, this CDR3 is encoded by other sequences in the same sample as well. The gene calls are TRBV18 and TRBJ2-5; TRBD2 is a possible D gene (5 bases). V lost 3 bases, J lost 5 bases, and 7 bases lay in between. Germline loops: CDR1 KGHSH, CDR2 LQKENI. This CDR3 region has 12 residues. This CDR3 reads CASSPGGETQYF. The DNA for the CDR3 is TGTGCCAGCTCACCCGGAGGTGAGACCCAGTACTTC.